This is a list of T cell receptor beta chains from one sample in a study of beta chain features in type 1 diabetes. TCRdb keeps only in-frame clones here, not all; method: immunoSEQ multiplex PCR. The sample lists hundreds of thousands of clones; about 11% were seen once. Input material: naive CD4+ T cells from blood. Receptors were obtained from a man between 25 and 39 years old with type 1 diabetes. Both conserved end residues are part of each CDR3. D genes are given only for firm matches. Clone size is given for some rows only: seen once, a few or many times, or a class if the clone is expanded.

TRBV7-2	NA	few	13	TRBJ2-4	TGTGCCAGCAGCTTAGCAGGGGGAAACATTCAGTACTTC	CASSLAGGNIQYF
TRBV7-8	NA	few	13	TRBJ2-3	TGTGCCAGCAGCTCACTGAGCACAGATACGCAGTATTTT	CASSSLSTDTQYF
TRBV5-6	TRBD1	few	15	TRBJ2-7	TGTGCCAGCAGCTTCTTCGGGACAGCATCCTACGAGCAGTACTTC	CASSFFGTASYEQYF
TRBV18	NA	few	13	TRBJ1-2	TGTGCCAGCTCACCCGACACTAACTATGGCTACACCTTC	CASSPDTNYGYTF
TRBV5-1	TRBD2	NA	16	TRBJ2-1	TGCGCCAGCAGCGCCGCGGGGGATAGCTCCTACAATGAGCAGTTCTTC	CASSAAGDSSYNEQFF
TRBV30	NA	few	13	TRBJ2-1	TGTGCCTGGAGTGTAAGGGCAGGGAATGAGCAGTTCTTC	CAWSVRAGNEQFF
TRBV4-1	TRBD2	NA	14	TRBJ2-5	TGCGCCAGCAGCCAAGCGGGACTAGCGGAGACCCAGTACTTC	CASSQAGLAETQYF
TRBV7-2	NA	few	15	TRBJ1-1	TGTGCCAGCAGCCTAGGGGCGGGGGCGAACACTGAAGCTTTCTTT	CASSLGAGANTEAFF
TRBV11-3	TRBD2	NA	15	TRBJ2-2	TGTGCCAGCAGTACAGCGGGGGGGCCCACCGGGGAGCTGTTTTTT	CASSTAGGPTGELFF
TRBV5-1	TRBD1	few	17	TRBJ1-4	TGCGCCAGCAGCCCCGCGTTAGGGACAGGGGAAGGTGAAAAACTGTTTTTT	CASSPALGTGEGEKLFF
TRBV5-1	NA	NA	13	TRBJ1-5	TGCGCCAGCAGCTTCCGAACGGGAGACCCCCGGCATTTT	CASSFRTGDPRHF
TRBV6-6	NA	NA	14	TRBJ1-1	TGTGCCATAAGCCCAGGGCAGATGAACACTGAAGCTTTCTTT	CAISPGQMNTEAFF
TRBV6-5	NA	few	14	TRBJ1-1	TGTGCCAGCAGTTACTCGAACTGGGCCGCTGAAGCTTTCTTT	CASSYSNWAAEAFF
TRBV6-1	TRBD1	NA	13	TRBJ1-1	TGTGCCAGCAGCTTGACAGGGGCGAATGAAGCTTTCTTT	CASSLTGANEAFF
TRBV7-3	NA	NA	14	TRBJ2-2	TGTGCCAGCAGCTCCTTAGGGGTTACCGGGGAGCTGTTTTTT	CASSSLGVTGELFF
TRBV6-6	TRBD1	NA	13	TRBJ2-2	TGTGCCAGCAGTCAGGGGGAAACCGGGGAGCTGTTTTTT	CASSQGETGELFF
TRBV7-8	NA	few	14	TRBJ1-1	TGTGCCAGCAGCTTATTTAGACAGGAAGGGGAAGCTTTCTTT	CASSLFRQEGEAFF
TRBV30	NA	few	14	TRBJ2-2	TGTGCCTGGAGGATGGGGGGGAACACCGGGGAGCTGTTTTTT	CAWRMGGNTGELFF
TRBV6-5	NA	few	14	TRBJ2-5	TGTGCCAGCAGCCCCCGGGGGTTCGCAGAGACCCAGTACTTC	CASSPRGFAETQYF
TRBV6-6	NA	few	11	TRBJ2-7	TGTGCCAGCAGCCCCCGCTACGAGCAGTACTTC	CASSPRYEQYF
TRBV28	TRBD1	few	14	TRBJ2-7	TGTGCCAGCAGTTCGGAGGGGGACAGGACGGAGCAGTACTTC	CASSSEGDRTEQYF